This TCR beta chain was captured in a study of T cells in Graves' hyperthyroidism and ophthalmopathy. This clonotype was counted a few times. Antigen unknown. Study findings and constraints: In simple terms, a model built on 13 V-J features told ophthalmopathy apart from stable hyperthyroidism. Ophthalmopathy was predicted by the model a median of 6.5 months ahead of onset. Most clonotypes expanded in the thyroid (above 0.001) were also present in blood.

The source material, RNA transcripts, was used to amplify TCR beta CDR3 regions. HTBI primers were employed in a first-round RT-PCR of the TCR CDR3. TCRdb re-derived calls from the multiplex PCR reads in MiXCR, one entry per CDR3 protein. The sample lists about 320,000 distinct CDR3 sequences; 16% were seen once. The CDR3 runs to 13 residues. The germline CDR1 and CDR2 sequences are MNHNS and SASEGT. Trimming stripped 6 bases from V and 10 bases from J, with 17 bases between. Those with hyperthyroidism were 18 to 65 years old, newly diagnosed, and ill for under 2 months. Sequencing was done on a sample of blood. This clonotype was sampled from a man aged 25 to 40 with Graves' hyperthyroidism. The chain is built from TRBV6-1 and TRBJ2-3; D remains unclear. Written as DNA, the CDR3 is TGTGCCAGCAGACTTCTCGACGGGCGACCGCAGTATTTT. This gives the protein CASRLLDGRPQYF.